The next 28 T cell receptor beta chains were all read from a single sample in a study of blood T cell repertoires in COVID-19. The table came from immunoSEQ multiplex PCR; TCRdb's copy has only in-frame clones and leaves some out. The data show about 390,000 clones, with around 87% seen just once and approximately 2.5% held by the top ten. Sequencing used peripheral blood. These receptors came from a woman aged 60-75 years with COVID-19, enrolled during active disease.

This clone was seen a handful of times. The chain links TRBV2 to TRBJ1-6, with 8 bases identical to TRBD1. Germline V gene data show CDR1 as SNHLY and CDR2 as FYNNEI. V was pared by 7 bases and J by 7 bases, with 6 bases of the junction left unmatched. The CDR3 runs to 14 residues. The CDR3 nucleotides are TGTGCCAGCAATTACAGGGGGAAGAATTCACCCCTCCACTTT. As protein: CASNYRGKNSPLHF.

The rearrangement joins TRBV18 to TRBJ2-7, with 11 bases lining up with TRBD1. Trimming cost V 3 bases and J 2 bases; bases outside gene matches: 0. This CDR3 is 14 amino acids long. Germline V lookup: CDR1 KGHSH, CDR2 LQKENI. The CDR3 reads CASSPGQGAYEQYF. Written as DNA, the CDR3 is TGTGCCAGCTCACCGGGACAGGGGGCCTACGAGCAGTACTTC.

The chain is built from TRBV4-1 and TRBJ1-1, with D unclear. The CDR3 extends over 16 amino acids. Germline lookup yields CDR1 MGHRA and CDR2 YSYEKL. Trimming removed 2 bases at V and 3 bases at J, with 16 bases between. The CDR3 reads CASSQPQRVGDTEAFF. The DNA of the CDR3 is TGCGCCAGCAGCCAACCTCAGAGGGTTGGGGACACTGAAGCTTTCTTT.

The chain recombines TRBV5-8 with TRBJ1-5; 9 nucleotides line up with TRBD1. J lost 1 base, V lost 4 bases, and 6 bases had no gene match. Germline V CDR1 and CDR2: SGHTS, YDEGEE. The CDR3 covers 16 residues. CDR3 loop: CASSARTGASNQPQHF. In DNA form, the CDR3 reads TGTGCCAGCAGCGCCCGGACAGGGGCGAGCAATCAGCCCCAGCATTTT.

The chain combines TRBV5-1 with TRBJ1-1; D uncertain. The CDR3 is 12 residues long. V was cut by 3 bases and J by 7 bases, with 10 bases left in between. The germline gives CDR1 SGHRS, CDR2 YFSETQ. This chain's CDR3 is CASSSGNLEAFF. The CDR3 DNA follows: TGCGCCAGCAGCTCCGGGAACCTTGAAGCTTTCTTT.

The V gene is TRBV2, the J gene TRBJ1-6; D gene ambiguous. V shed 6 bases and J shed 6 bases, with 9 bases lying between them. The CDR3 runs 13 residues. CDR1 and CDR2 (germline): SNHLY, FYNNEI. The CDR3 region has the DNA TGTGCCAGCAGGCCCCCGGGTAATTCACCCCTCCACTTT. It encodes CASRPPGNSPLHF.

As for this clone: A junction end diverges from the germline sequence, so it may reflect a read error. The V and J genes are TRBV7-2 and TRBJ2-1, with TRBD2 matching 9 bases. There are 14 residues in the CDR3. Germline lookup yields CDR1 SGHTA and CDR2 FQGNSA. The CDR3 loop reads CASSLLVSGGRQVF. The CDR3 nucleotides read TGTGCCAGCAGCTTACTAGTTAGCGGGGGCCGTCAGGTCTTC.

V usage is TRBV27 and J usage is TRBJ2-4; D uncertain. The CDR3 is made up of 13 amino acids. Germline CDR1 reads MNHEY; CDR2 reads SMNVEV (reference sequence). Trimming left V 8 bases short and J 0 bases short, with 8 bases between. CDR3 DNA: TGTGCCAGCCGGCGACTAGCCAAAAACATTCAGTACTTC. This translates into CASRRLAKNIQYF.

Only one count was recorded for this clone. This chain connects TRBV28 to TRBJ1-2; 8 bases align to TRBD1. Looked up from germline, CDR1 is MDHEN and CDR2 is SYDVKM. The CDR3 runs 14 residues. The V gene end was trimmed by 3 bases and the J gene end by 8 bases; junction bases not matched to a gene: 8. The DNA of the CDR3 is TGTGCCAGCAGTTTGCCGGACAGGGCTGGAGGCTACACCTTC. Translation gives CASSLPDRAGGYTF.

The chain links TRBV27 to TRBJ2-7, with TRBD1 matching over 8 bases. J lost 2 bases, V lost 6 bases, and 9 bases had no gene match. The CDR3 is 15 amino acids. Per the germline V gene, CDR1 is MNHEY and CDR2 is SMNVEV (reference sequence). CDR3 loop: CASSFEGTGTYEQYF. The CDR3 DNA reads TGTGCCAGCAGCTTCGAGGGGACAGGAACCTACGAGCAGTACTTC.

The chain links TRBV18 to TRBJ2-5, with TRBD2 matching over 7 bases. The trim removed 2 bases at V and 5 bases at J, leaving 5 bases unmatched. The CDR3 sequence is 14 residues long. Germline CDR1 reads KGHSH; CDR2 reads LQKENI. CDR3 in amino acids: CASSPSGGLETQYF. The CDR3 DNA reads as TGTGCCAGCTCACCATCGGGGGGTTTGGAGACCCAGTACTTC. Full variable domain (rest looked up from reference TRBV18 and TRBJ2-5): NAGVMQNPRHLVRRRGQEARLRCSPMKGHSHVYWYRQLPEEGLKFMVYLQKENIIDESGMPKERFSAEFPKEGPSILRIQQVVRGDSAAYFCASSPSGGLETQYFGPGTRLLVL.

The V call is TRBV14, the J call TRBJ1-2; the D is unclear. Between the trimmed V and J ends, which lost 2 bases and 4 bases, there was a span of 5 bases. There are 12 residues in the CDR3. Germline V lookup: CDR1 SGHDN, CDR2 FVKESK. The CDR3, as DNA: TGTGCCAGCAGCCAAAACTCCTATGGCTACACCTTC. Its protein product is CASSQNSYGYTF. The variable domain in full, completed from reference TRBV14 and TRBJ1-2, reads EAGVTQFPSHSVIEKGQTVTLRCDPISGHDNLYWYRRVMGKEIKFLLHFVKESKQDESGMPNNRFLAERTGGTYSTLKVQPAELEDSGVYFCASSQNSYGYTFGSGTRLTVV.

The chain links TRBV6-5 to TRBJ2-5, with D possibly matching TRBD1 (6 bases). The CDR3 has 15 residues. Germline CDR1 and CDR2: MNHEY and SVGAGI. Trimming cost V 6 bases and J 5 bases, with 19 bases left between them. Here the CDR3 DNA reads TGTGCCAGCAGCCGGATGCAGGACAGCACCGAGACCCAGTACTTC. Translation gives CASSRMQDSTETQYF.

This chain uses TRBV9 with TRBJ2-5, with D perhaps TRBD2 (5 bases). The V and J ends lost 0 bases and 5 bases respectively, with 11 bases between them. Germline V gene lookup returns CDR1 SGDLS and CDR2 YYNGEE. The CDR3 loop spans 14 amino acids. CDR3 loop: CASSVETGGETQYF. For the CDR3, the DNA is TGTGCCAGCAGCGTAGAAACGGGCGGGGAGACCCAGTACTTC.

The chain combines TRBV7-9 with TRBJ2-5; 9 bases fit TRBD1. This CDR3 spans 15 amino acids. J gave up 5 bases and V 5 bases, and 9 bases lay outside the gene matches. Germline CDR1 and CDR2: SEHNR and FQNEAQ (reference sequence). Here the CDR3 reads CASSAPGQGIETQYF. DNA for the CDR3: TGTGCCAGCAGCGCACCGGGACAGGGCATTGAGACCCAGTACTTC.

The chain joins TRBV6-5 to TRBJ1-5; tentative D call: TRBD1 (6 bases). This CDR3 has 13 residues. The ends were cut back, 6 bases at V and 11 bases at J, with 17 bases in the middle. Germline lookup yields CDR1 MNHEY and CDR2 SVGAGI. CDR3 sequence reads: CASSPEGGQSQHF. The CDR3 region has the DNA TGTGCCAGCAGCCCCGAGGGGGGGCAATCCCAGCATTTT.

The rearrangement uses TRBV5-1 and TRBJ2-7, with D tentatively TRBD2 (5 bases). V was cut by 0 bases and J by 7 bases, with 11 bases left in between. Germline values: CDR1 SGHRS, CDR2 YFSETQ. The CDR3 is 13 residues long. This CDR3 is CASSLAEGLEQYF. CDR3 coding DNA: TGCGCCAGCAGCTTGGCCGAGGGTTTGGAGCAGTACTTC.

The CDR3, as DNA: TGTGCCAGCAGCCTGAGACAGGCGGCGAACACCGGGGAGCTGTTTTTT. Encoded protein: CASSLRQAANTGELFF. The chain joins TRBV11-2 to TRBJ2-2, with D maybe TRBD1 (6 bases). V was shortened by 5 bases and J by 0 bases, with 13 bases between the two germline ends. The germline gives CDR1 SGHAT, CDR2 FQNNGV. The CDR3 runs to 16 residues.

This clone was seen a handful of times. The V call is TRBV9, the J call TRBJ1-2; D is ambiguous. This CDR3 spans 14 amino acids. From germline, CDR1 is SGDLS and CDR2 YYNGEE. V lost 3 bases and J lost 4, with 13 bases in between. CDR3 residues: CASSARSVSYGYTF. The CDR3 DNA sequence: TGTGCCAGCAGCGCCCGATCAGTCAGCTATGGCTACACCTTC.

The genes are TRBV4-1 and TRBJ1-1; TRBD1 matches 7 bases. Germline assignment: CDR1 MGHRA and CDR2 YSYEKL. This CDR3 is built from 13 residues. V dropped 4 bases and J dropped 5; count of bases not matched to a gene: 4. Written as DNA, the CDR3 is TGCGCCAGCAGCCTGACAGGGAAAACTGAAGCTTTCTTT. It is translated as CASSLTGKTEAFF.

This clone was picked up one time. The CDR3 spells CASSQRGQGARVAMNTEAFF. The CDR3 DNA follows: TGCGCCAGCAGCCAGAGAGGACAGGGGGCGCGGGTGGCCATGAACACTGAAGCTTTCTTT. The V and J genes are TRBV4-1 and TRBJ1-1; 11 bases agree with TRBD1. The V gene's germline CDR1 is MGHRA and CDR2 YSYEKL. V trimming: 3 bases; J trimming: 0 bases; junction bases outside the gene matches: 15. The CDR3 is made up of 20 amino acids.

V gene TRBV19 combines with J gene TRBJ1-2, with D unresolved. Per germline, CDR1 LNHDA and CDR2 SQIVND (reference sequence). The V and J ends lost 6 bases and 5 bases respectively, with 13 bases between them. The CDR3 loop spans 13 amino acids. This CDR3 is CASSRQASYGYTF. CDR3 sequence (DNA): TGTGCCAGTAGCCGCCAGGCTTCATATGGCTACACCTTC.

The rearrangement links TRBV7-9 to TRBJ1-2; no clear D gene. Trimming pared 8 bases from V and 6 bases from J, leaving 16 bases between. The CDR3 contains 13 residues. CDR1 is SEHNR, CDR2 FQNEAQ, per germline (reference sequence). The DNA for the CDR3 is TGTGCCAGCGCTACGGACTCAAGCCATGGCTACACCTTC. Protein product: CASATDSSHGYTF.

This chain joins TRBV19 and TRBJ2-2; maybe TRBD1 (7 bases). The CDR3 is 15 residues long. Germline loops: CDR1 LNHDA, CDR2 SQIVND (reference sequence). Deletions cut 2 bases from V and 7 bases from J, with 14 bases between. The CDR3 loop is CASSISGGRGGELFF. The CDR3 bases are TGTGCCAGTAGTATATCAGGGGGGCGTGGCGGGGAGCTGTTTTTT.

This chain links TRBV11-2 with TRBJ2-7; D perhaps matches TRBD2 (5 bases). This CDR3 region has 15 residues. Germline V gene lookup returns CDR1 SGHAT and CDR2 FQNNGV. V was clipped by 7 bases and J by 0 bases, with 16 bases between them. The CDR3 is CASIIFSGSSYEQYF. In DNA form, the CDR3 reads TGTGCCAGCATCATATTCTCGGGGAGCTCCTACGAGCAGTACTTC. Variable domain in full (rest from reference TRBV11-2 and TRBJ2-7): EAGVAQSPRYKIIEKRQSVAFWCNPISGHATLYWYQQILGQGPKLLIQFQNNGVVDDSQLPKDRFSAERLKGVDSTLKIQPAKLEDSAVYLCASIIFSGSSYEQYFGPGTRLTVT.

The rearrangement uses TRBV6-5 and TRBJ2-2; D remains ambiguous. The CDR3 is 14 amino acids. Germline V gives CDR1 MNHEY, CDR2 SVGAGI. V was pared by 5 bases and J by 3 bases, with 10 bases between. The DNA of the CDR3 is TGTGCCAGCAGTCCTCCGGTCGACACCGGGGAGCTGTTTTTT. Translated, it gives CASSPPVDTGELFF.

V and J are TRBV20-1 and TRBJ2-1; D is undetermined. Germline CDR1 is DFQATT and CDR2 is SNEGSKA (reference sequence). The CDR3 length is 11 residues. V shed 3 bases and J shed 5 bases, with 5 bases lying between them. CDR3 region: CSASPDNEQFF. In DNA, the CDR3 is TGCAGTGCTAGTCCGGACAATGAGCAGTTCTTC.

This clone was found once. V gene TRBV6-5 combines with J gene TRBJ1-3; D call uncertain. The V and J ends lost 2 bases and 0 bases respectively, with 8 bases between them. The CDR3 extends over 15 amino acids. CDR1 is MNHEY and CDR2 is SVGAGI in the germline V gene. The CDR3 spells CASSYEPYSGNTIYF. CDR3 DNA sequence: TGTGCCAGCAGTTACGAGCCGTACTCTGGAAACACCATATATTTT.